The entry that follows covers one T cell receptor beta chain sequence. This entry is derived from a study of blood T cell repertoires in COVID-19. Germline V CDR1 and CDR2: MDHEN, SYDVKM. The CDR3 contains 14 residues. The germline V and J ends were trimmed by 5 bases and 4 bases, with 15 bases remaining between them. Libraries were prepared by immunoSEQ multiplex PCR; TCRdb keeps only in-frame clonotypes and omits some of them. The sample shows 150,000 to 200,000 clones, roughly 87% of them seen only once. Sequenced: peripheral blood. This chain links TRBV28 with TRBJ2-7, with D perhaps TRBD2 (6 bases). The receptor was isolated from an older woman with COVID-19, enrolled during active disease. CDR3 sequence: CASSPPVRGYEQYF. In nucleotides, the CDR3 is TGTGCCAGCAGTCCTCCTGTGCGGGGTTACGAGCAGTACTTC.